The rows below give T cell receptor beta chains drawn from one sample of a study of control samples from healthy donors and cancer patients. TCRdb's copy holds only in-frame clones and misses some; the assay was immunoSEQ multiplex PCR. The sample yields tens of thousands of clones, less than 85% seen once. Specimen: PBMCs. The receptors derive from a man between 65 and 85 years old with lung cancer. Both conserved end residues are part of each CDR3. A D gene is named only where the DNA matches it firmly. Only some rows state a clone size, as once, few, many or a class for expanded clones.

V: TRBV6-5; D: .; J: TRBJ1-1; size: .; DNA: TGTGCCAGCAGGGGAGGGAACACTGAAGCTTTCTTT; CDR3: CASRGGNTEAFF
V: TRBV28; D: .; J: TRBJ1-4; size: once; DNA: TGTGCCAGCAGCCCTCCTGGGGAAAAACTGTTTTTT; CDR3: CASSPPGEKLFF
V: TRBV19; D: TRBD1; J: TRBJ1-5; size: .; DNA: TGTGCCAGTAGTACCCTTGACAGGGACTCTCAGCCCCAGCATTTT; CDR3: CASSTLDRDSQPQHF
V: TRBV5-4; D: TRBD1; J: TRBJ1-3; size: .; DNA: TGTGCCAGCAGCCCAACAGGGGGAGAAGGAAACACCATATATTTT; CDR3: CASSPTGGEGNTIYF
V: TRBV5-1; D: TRBD1; J: TRBJ2-7; size: .; DNA: TGCGCCAGCAGCTTGGCCGGGACAGCCTACGAGCAGTACTTC; CDR3: CASSLAGTAYEQYF
V: TRBV5-5; D: TRBD1; J: TRBJ1-1; size: .; DNA: TGTGCCAGCAGCAACAGGGGAGTGAACACTGAAGCTTTCTTT; CDR3: CASSNRGVNTEAFF
V: TRBV19; D: .; J: TRBJ2-7; size: .; DNA: TGTGCCAGTAGTACCCTGGGCTACGAGCAGTACTTC; CDR3: CASSTLGYEQYF
V: TRBV6-5; D: TRBD1; J: TRBJ1-2; size: .; DNA: TGTGCCAGCAGGATTTCGGGCGGACAGGGGCCCGGCTACACCTTC; CDR3: CASRISGGQGPGYTF
V: TRBV19; D: .; J: TRBJ1-2; size: .; DNA: TGTGCCAGTAGTCCTGGGACGGGAAACTATGGCTACACCTTC; CDR3: CASSPGTGNYGYTF
V: TRBV14; D: .; J: TRBJ1-2; size: .; DNA: TGTGCCAGCAGCCAGGAAAGGGTTTCCTATGGCTACACCTTC; CDR3: CASSQERVSYGYTF
V: TRBV6-1; D: .; J: TRBJ2-7; size: .; DNA: TGTGCCAGCAGTGCCCTACCCTCGGGACTTCTGAACTACGAGCAGTACTTC; CDR3: CASSALPSGLLNYEQYF
V: TRBV6-4; D: .; J: TRBJ1-5; size: .; DNA: TGTGCCAGCAGTGAGGGTAGCAATCAGCCCCAGCATTTT; CDR3: CASSEGSNQPQHF
V: TRBV19; D: TRBD1; J: TRBJ2-3; size: .; DNA: TGTGCCAGTAGTGGGACCAATACAGGGGCAGATACGCAGTATTTT; CDR3: CASSGTNTGADTQYF
V: TRBV7-9; D: TRBD1; J: TRBJ2-5; size: .; DNA: TGTGCCAGCAGCTTCAGTGACAGGGTACAAGAGACCCAGTACTTC; CDR3: CASSFSDRVQETQYF
V: TRBV11-2; D: TRBD1; J: TRBJ2-7; size: .; DNA: TGTGCCAGCACAAAACCGGGACAGGGCTCCTACGAGCAGTACTTC; CDR3: CASTKPGQGSYEQYF
V: TRBV10-3; D: TRBD2; J: TRBJ2-2; size: .; DNA: TGTGCCATCAGTGAGCTTACGGGGGGGCCCACGAACACCGGGGAGCTGTTTTTT; CDR3: CAISELTGGPTNTGELFF
V: TRBV3-1/TRBV3-2; D: .; J: TRBJ1-5; size: .; DNA: TGTGCCAGCAGCCCCCGAAGGGGCAGCAGAGAGGATCAGCCCCAGCATTTT; CDR3: CASSPRRGSREDQPQHF
V: TRBV4-3; D: TRBD2; J: TRBJ2-3; size: .; DNA: TGCGCCAGCAGCCACGGGGGCGGGCTAGCGGGGCTAGATACGCAGTATTTT; CDR3: CASSHGGGLAGLDTQYF
V: TRBV19; D: .; J: TRBJ1-3; size: .; DNA: TGTGCCAGTATTGGCCGGGACTCCGGAAACACCATATATTTT; CDR3: CASIGRDSGNTIYF
V: TRBV21-1; D: .; J: TRBJ1-2; size: .; DNA: TGTGCCAGCAGGTCACCCCGGGGCCTACATGGCTACACCTTC; CDR3: CASRSPRGLHGYTF
V: TRBV19; D: .; J: TRBJ1-3; size: .; DNA: TGTGCCAGTAGTAGGAGGGGAGGTGATCTCTCTGGAAACACCATATATTTT; CDR3: CASSRRGGDLSGNTIYF
V: TRBV6-5; D: .; J: TRBJ1-4; size: .; DNA: TGTGCCAGCAGCCGTTTCAGGGAGCAAGAAAAACTGTTTTTT; CDR3: CASSRFREQEKLFF
V: TRBV4-3; D: TRBD1; J: TRBJ1-2; size: once; DNA: TGCGCCAGCAGCCAAGATGATCAGGGGGGATACTATGGCTACACCTTC; CDR3: CASSQDDQGGYYGYTF
V: TRBV5-4; D: .; J: TRBJ1-5; size: .; DNA: TGTGCCAGCAGCTTGGGAGGGTGGGAGAGCAATCAGCCCCAGCATTTT; CDR3: CASSLGGWESNQPQHF
V: TRBV12-3/TRBV12-4; D: .; J: TRBJ1-2; size: .; DNA: TGTGCCAGCAGTTTGGATCGGTCGTATGGCTACACCTTC; CDR3: CASSLDRSYGYTF
V: TRBV6-5; D: .; J: TRBJ1-6; size: .; DNA: TGTGCCAGCAGTACTAGGGCAGGGGATTCACCCCTCCACTTT; CDR3: CASSTRAGDSPLHF
V: TRBV5-1; D: .; J: TRBJ1-5; size: .; DNA: TGCGCCAGCAGCCCTGGAGTCGATCAGCCCCAGCATTTT; CDR3: CASSPGVDQPQHF
V: TRBV6-6; D: .; J: TRBJ2-7; size: .; DNA: TGTGCCAGCAGTTACAGGGACTCCTACGAGCAGTACTTC; CDR3: CASSYRDSYEQYF
V: TRBV19; D: .; J: TRBJ2-3; size: .; DNA: TGTGCCAGTAGGAGACTAGGGGACACAGATACGCAGTATTTT; CDR3: CASRRLGDTDTQYF
V: TRBV7-9; D: .; J: TRBJ2-3; size: .; DNA: TGTGCCAGCAGCTTAGAGGTAGACACAGATACGCAGTATTTT; CDR3: CASSLEVDTDTQYF
V: TRBV9; D: .; J: TRBJ1-4; size: .; DNA: TGTGCCAGCAGCGTAACGGGTGAAAAACTGTTTTTT; CDR3: CASSVTGEKLFF
V: TRBV6-5; D: .; J: TRBJ2-2; size: .; DNA: TGTGCCAGCAGCCCCGCCCGATCGAACACCGGGGAGCTGTTTTTT; CDR3: CASSPARSNTGELFF
V: TRBV9; D: TRBD1; J: TRBJ1-1; size: hyperexpanded; DNA: TGTGCCAGCAGCGCCTGGGACAGGCCAGCAGAAGCTTTCTTT; CDR3: CASSAWDRPAEAFF
V: TRBV5-1; D: .; J: TRBJ1-2; size: .; DNA: TGCGCCAGCAGCTTGGAGGCCAATTTAGTCTATGGCTACACCTTC; CDR3: CASSLEANLVYGYTF
V: TRBV5-1; D: .; J: TRBJ1-2; size: .; DNA: TGCGCCAGCAGCTTGGCGGCCGGGACATCAACTTATGGCTACACCTTC; CDR3: CASSLAAGTSTYGYTF
V: TRBV4-1; D: TRBD2; J: TRBJ2-7; size: .; DNA: TGCGCCAGCAGCCATAAGACTAGCGGGGAAACCTACGAGCAGTACTTC; CDR3: CASSHKTSGETYEQYF
V: TRBV19; D: .; J: TRBJ1-4; size: .; DNA: TGTGCCAGTAACCCTGGGAGAGCAACTAATGAAAAACTGTTTTTT; CDR3: CASNPGRATNEKLFF
V: TRBV6-4; D: TRBD1; J: TRBJ1-4; size: .; DNA: TGTGCCAGCAGTGACTCGACAGGGGGCGAAGAAAAACTGTTTTTT; CDR3: CASSDSTGGEEKLFF
V: TRBV19; D: .; J: TRBJ2-3; size: .; DNA: TGTGCCAGCCAGGTCGACTTCGGCAGCACAGATACGCAGTATTTT; CDR3: CASQVDFGSTDTQYF